Given below is one TCR beta chain in context. As yet, its antigen is unknown. This record comes from a study of T cell repertoires in cytomegalovirus infection. The study, taken as a whole, reports: HLA-C-restricted CMV-specific TCR beta clonotypes were dominant in the ex vivo response.

With V trimmed by 5 bases and J by 4 bases, 4 bases remained unmatched. Looked up from germline, CDR1 is DFQATT and CDR2 is SNEGSKA (reference sequence). CDR3 size: 12 residues. TCRdb re-called the reads with MiXCR, one entry per CDR3 protein. The data hold roughly 920,000 distinct CDR3 sequences, with around 31% observed a single time. The sequence came from a human donor in good health (CMV status not recorded). Some clones in this sample may be carry-over from other donors' samples. The rearrangement links TRBV20-1 to TRBJ1-2; 7 nucleotides agree with TRBD1. The sequenced sample was cultured CD8+ T cells from PBMCs, obtained from culture after CMV antigen stimulation. CDR3 loop: CSAEGGGYGYTF. CDR3 nucleotides: TGCAGTGCTGAAGGGGGCGGCTATGGCTACACCTTC.